The 17 T cell receptor beta chains below come from one sample, sequenced in a study of shared clonotypes between healthy human individuals. Libraries were prepared by immunoSEQ multiplex PCR; TCRdb keeps only in-frame clonotypes and omits some of them. The table lists about 1.1 million clones, approximately 77% of them singletons, with 0.89% in the top ten. Sequencing used memory CD4+ T cells from PBMCs. The subset is: CD45RA-negative fraction. These receptors all stem from a man aged 18 to 30 in good health. Some clones in this sample may be carry-over from other donors' samples.

This clone was seen only a few times. The chain joins TRBV2 to TRBJ2-1, with D perhaps TRBD2 (5 bases). This CDR3 is built from 15 residues. The V gene's germline CDR1 is SNHLY and CDR2 FYNNEI. Between the trimmed V and J ends, which lost 7 bases and 0 bases, there was a span of 13 bases. CDR3 amino acids: CASTGGYGSYNEQFF. The CDR3 region has the DNA TGTGCCAGCACCGGAGGTTATGGCTCCTACAATGAGCAGTTCTTC.

To note about this clone: This sequence is one base from a far larger clone and is likely a read error. Other nucleotide sequences in the sample specify the same CDR3. This rearrangement joins TRBV27 to TRBJ2-4; D is perhaps TRBD2 (6 bases). Germline assignment: CDR1 MNHEY and CDR2 SMNVEV (reference sequence). The CDR3 has 17 residues. The V gene lost 5 bases and the J gene lost 3 bases, with 20 bases spanning the gap. The DNA of the CDR3 is TGTGCCAGCAGTCCCCGGGATAGGGAGGTCGTCAAAAACATTCAGTACTTC. This encodes CASSPRDREVVKNIQYF.

This clone has a handful of counts. The J gene is TRBJ1-1, the V gene TRBV7-3; no definite D call. V was cut by 4 bases and J by 0 bases, with 6 bases left in between. CDR1 and CDR2 (germline): SGHTA, FQGTGA. The CDR3 contains 13 residues. The CDR3 loop is CASSSNMNTEAFF. The CDR3, as DNA: TGTGCCAGCAGCTCCAATATGAACACTGAAGCTTTCTTT.

This clone was seen a single time. The rearrangement uses TRBV7-8 and TRBJ2-2, with TRBD2 identical over 10 bases. This CDR3 region has 16 residues. In germline, CDR1 is SGHVS, CDR2 FQNEAQ. V was pared by 7 bases and J by 4 bases, with 9 bases of the junction left unmatched. The CDR3 reads CASNLAGVGGTGELFF. The CDR3 DNA reads TGTGCCAGCAACCTAGCGGGAGTGGGGGGCACCGGGGAGCTGTTTTTT.

Comments on this clone: A much larger clone differs by one base, so this may be a read error. The DNA for the CDR3 is TGTGCCAGCAGCTTGAGGGCTAGCAATCAGCCCCAGCATTTT. Its translation is CASSLRASNQPQHF. V and J are TRBV5-8 and TRBJ1-5; D call uncertain. CDR1 is SGHTS, CDR2 YDEGEE, per germline. V gave up 1 base and J gave up 0 bases, with 5 bases separating them. The CDR3 has 14 amino acids.

This clone was detected only once. The chain has TRBV6-5 and TRBJ1-1; no reliable D call. The CDR3 extends over 16 amino acids. Germline V gene lookup returns CDR1 MNHEY and CDR2 SVGAGI. Between the trimmed V and J ends, which lost 4 bases and 3 bases, there was a span of 18 bases. This chain's CDR3 is CASSWTTQGWDTEAFF. The CDR3 DNA is TGTGCCAGCAGTTGGACCACCCAAGGTTGGGACACTGAAGCTTTCTTT.

This chain joins TRBV2 and TRBJ2-7; D ambiguous. Germline V gene lookup returns CDR1 SNHLY and CDR2 FYNNEI. V lost 6 bases to trimming and J lost 3 bases, with 6 bases between them. The CDR3 totals 11 residues. The CDR3 nucleotides are TGTGCCAGCAGGGCCAACTACGAGCAGTACTTC. Translation gives CASRANYEQYF.

The rearrangement joins TRBV25-1 to TRBJ1-2; D remains unclear. V lost 2 bases and J 2 bases, leaving 6 bases between the germline ends. CDR1 is MGHDK and CDR2 is SYGVNS in the germline V gene. This CDR3 contains 13 residues. CDR3 protein: CASSEPGNYGYTF. The CDR3 DNA reads TGTGCCAGCAGTGAACCCGGGAACTATGGCTACACCTTC.

The V call is TRBV6-1, the J call TRBJ2-7; the match to TRBD2 covers 12 bases. Germline V gene data show CDR1 as MNHNS and CDR2 as SASEGT. V lost 6 bases to trimming and J lost 7 bases; unmatched junction nucleotides: 10. CDR3 length: 15 residues. CDR3 DNA sequence: TGTGCCAGCAGCCAGACCGGACTAGCGGGACCTGAGCAGTACTTC. It yields the protein CASSQTGLAGPEQYF.

The chain combines TRBV6-6 with TRBJ1-5; the D is unclear. The CDR3 covers 14 residues. V was pared by 6 bases and J by 5 bases, with 14 bases between. Germline CDR1 is MNHNY and CDR2 is SVGAGI (reference sequence). In DNA form, the CDR3 reads TGTGCCAGCAGGGCACACAGACCGCATCAGCCCCAGCATTTT. Protein: CASRAHRPHQPQHF.

The chain joins TRBV28 to TRBJ1-5, with no clear D. V lost 3 bases, J lost 1 base, and 7 bases lay in between. From germline, CDR1 is MDHEN and CDR2 SYDVKM. The CDR3 covers 14 residues. The chain's CDR3 is CASSFLSSNQPQHF. The CDR3, as DNA: TGTGCCAGCAGTTTTCTGAGCAGCAATCAGCCCCAGCATTTT.

This clone was recorded only once. The gene calls are TRBV29-1 and TRBJ2-5; 8 positions agree with TRBD1. The CDR3 sequence is 14 residues long. V was clipped by 5 bases and J by 2 bases; unmatched bases: 7. Germline values: CDR1 SQVTM, CDR2 ANQGSEA. Written as DNA, the CDR3 is TGCAGCGTTCTGGACACAGGGGGGCAAGAGACCCAGTACTTC. This codes for CSVLDTGGQETQYF.

V usage is TRBV11-2 and J usage is TRBJ2-2, with D perhaps given as TRBD1 or TRBD2 (6 bases each). V gave up 2 bases and J gave up 3 bases, with 10 bases separating them. This CDR3 region has 15 residues. Germline assignment: CDR1 SGHAT and CDR2 FQNNGV. The CDR3 sequence is CASSLWGADTGELFF. The CDR3 nucleotides are TGTGCCAGCAGCTTATGGGGGGCGGACACCGGGGAGCTGTTTTTT.

This chain uses TRBV7-8 with TRBJ1-5; tentative D call: TRBD1 (6 bases). CDR1 and CDR2 from the germline V gene are SGHVS and FQNEAQ. The CDR3 length is 14 residues. The V and J ends lost 5 bases and 3 bases respectively, with 11 bases between them. The CDR3 here is CASSPGQFNQPQHF. The CDR3 nucleotides read TGTGCCAGCAGCCCCGGACAGTTCAATCAGCCCCAGCATTTT.

This clone occurred a few times. The rearrangement uses TRBV7-3 and TRBJ2-2, with D unresolved. The CDR3 is 14 residues long. Germline loops: CDR1 SGHTA, CDR2 FQGTGA. V was pared by 2 bases and J by 7 bases, with 11 bases between. In DNA form, the CDR3 reads TGTGCCAGCAGCTTAGGGCCCACCGGCGGGGAGCTGTTTTTT. It translates to CASSLGPTGGELFF.

CDR3 DNA: TGTGCCAGCAGCTTAAAACCGGGACTAGCGGGAGTGCAGTTCTTC. It yields the protein CASSLKPGLAGVQFF. The V and J genes are TRBV11-1 and TRBJ2-1, with 14 bases that match TRBD2. This CDR3 is 15 amino acids long. V lost 2 bases, J lost 12 bases, and 6 bases stayed unmatched. CDR1 is SGHAT and CDR2 is FQDESV in the germline V gene (reference sequence).

The chain employs TRBV5-1 and TRBJ2-6, with D maybe TRBD2 (6 bases). Between the trimmed V and J ends, which lost 7 bases and 0 bases, there was a span of 8 bases. The germline gives CDR1 SGHRS, CDR2 YFSETQ. This CDR3 has 14 amino acids. As DNA, the CDR3 is TGCGCCAGCGGGGAGGCCTCTGGGGCCAACGTCCTGACTTTC. Translated: CASGEASGANVLTF.